What follows are 32 T cell receptor beta chains derived from one specimen sequenced in a study of vaccination and CD4 T cells after COVID-19. The time point is: late sampling 161 to 241 days after vaccination in a few convalescent patients. TCRdb itself ran the PCR reads through MiXCR, one entry per CDR3 protein. The table includes roughly 31,000 distinct CDR3 sequences, almost 50% detected once. Sample: CD4+ T cells from blood, taken about 7 months after SARS-CoV-2 vaccination. These receptors were collected from a human donor who had recovered from COVID-19.

This clonotype occurred a few times. The chain couples TRBV10-3 to TRBJ2-1; 9 bases are a match to TRBD1. There are 11 residues in the CDR3. Germline assignment: CDR1 ENHRY and CDR2 SYGVKD. Trimming removed 11 bases from V and 7 bases from J; junction bases left unmatched: 3. CDR3 amino acids: CAVGQGNEQFF. CDR3 in DNA: TGTGCCGTGGGACAGGGAAATGAGCAGTTCTTC.

The chain has TRBV20-1 and TRBJ2-7; the match to TRBD1 covers 7 bases. CDR3 size: 14 residues. The V segment lost 8 bases and the J segment 7 bases; nucleotides outside the gene matches: 17. Germline loops: CDR1 DFQATT, CDR2 SNEGSKA (reference sequence). The CDR3 DNA sequence: TGCAGTTCTTCCTCTGGACAGGTCGAGGGGGAGCAGTACTTC. Amino acid sequence: CSSSSGQVEGEQYF.

This rearrangement joins TRBV27 to TRBJ1-5; TRBD1 might be the D (6 bases). The germline gives CDR1 MNHEY, CDR2 SMNVEV (reference sequence). Trimming cost V 6 bases and J 2 bases, with 14 bases left between them. The CDR3 runs to 15 residues. Here the CDR3 reads CASSRTRQGNQPQHF. The CDR3 nucleotides read TGTGCCAGCAGCCGGACCCGACAGGGCAATCAGCCCCAGCATTTT.

This clonotype was seen a few times. This sequence joins TRBV7-2 and TRBJ2-7; tentative D call: TRBD2 (5 bases). The CDR3 is 15 amino acids. Trimming left V 3 bases short and J 0 bases short, with 12 bases between. Germline assignment: CDR1 SGHTA and CDR2 FQGNSA. CDR3 loop: CASSFWTGLSYEQYF. CDR3 sequence (DNA): TGTGCCAGCAGCTTTTGGACTGGCCTCTCCTACGAGCAGTACTTC.

The chain links TRBV19 to TRBJ1-6; 10 positions match TRBD1. V lost 6 bases and J lost 7; bases outside the gene matches: 3. The V gene's germline CDR1 is LNHDA and CDR2 SQIVND (reference sequence). There are 14 residues in the CDR3. The CDR3 reads CASSAGQGNSPLHF. The CDR3 DNA reads TGTGCCAGTAGCGCGGGACAGGGGAATTCACCCCTCCACTTT.

The V call is TRBV27, the J call TRBJ2-7, with 7 nucleotides matching TRBD1. CDR1 MNHEY and CDR2 SMNVEV come from the germline V gene (reference sequence). The CDR3 has 14 amino acids. V was clipped by 6 bases and J by 1 base; unmatched bases: 6. The CDR3 sequence: CASSLQGPSYEQYF. For the CDR3, the DNA is TGTGCCAGCAGCCTACAGGGGCCTTCCTACGAGCAGTACTTC.

This clonotype was observed a single time. The chain is built from TRBV28 and TRBJ1-1; D gene uncertain. Germline CDR1 reads MDHEN; CDR2 reads SYDVKM. This CDR3 region has 12 residues. V was cut by 4 bases and J by 12 bases, with 15 bases left in between. CDR3 amino acids: CASSSGVLSTFF. In nucleotides, the CDR3 is TGTGCCAGCAGTTCGGGAGTCTTGTCTACTTTCTTT.

This clonotype has a handful of counts. This chain uses TRBV27 with TRBJ2-1, with D tentatively TRBD2 (7 bases). V was pared by 9 bases and J by 6 bases, with 18 bases between. The CDR3 covers 14 residues. The germline V gene has CDR1 MNHEY and CDR2 SMNVEV (reference sequence). In DNA, the CDR3 is TGTGCCAGTATCCCTCACGCGGGGGCCAATGAGCAGTTCTTC. Residues: CASIPHAGANEQFF.

The rearrangement joins TRBV10-3 to TRBJ2-5, with 13 positions matching TRBD2. Trimming removed 6 bases from V and 3 bases from J; junction bases left unmatched: 13. From germline, CDR1 is ENHRY and CDR2 SYGVKD. CDR3 length: 18 residues. CDR3 in DNA: TGTGCCATCAGCGTCGGGACTATGGGGACTAGCGGGAAAGAGACCCAGTACTTC. This encodes CAISVGTMGTSGKETQYF.

This chain uses TRBV4-2 with TRBJ2-5; D gene ambiguous. The CDR3 is made up of 14 amino acids. Germline assignment: CDR1 LGHNA and CDR2 YNFKEQ. Trimming cost V 5 bases and J 4 bases, with 14 bases left between them. The DNA of the CDR3 is TGTGCCAGCAGCGCAGACAAAATGATAGAGACCCAGTACTTC. It translates to CASSADKMIETQYF.

The V gene is TRBV21-1, the J gene TRBJ1-5; the D segment call TRBD1 is taken from the table without a DNA check. TRBV21-1 is a listed pseudogene. CDR3 size: 15 residues. This CDR3 reads CASSIVDRGNQPQHF. In DNA form, the CDR3 reads TGTGCCAGCAGCATAGTGGACAGGGGCAATCAGCCCCAGCATTTT.

The chain uses TRBV29-1 and TRBJ2-1, with D unclear. Trimming pared 5 bases from V and 1 base from J, leaving 6 bases between. The CDR3 spans 12 residues. Germline assignment: CDR1 SQVTM and CDR2 ANQGSEA. CDR3 in amino acids: CSVLTSYNEQFF. DNA of the CDR3: TGCAGCGTTCTGACTTCCTACAATGAGCAGTTCTTC.

The genes are TRBV7-9 and TRBJ1-2; unclear D gene. The CDR3 is 13 residues long. V was clipped by 1 base and J by 4 bases, with 7 bases between them. In germline, CDR1 is SEHNR, CDR2 FQNEAQ (reference sequence). As DNA, the CDR3 is TGTGCCAGCAGCTTAGGTCCGACCTATGGCTACACCTTC. Translating gives CASSLGPTYGYTF.

The chain couples TRBV11-2 to TRBJ2-3; 8 positions agree with TRBD2. Germline V lookup: CDR1 SGHAT, CDR2 FQNNGV. The CDR3 spans 16 residues. Trimming at V came to 5 bases and at J to 5 bases, leaving 12 bases not matched to a gene. In DNA, the CDR3 is TGTGCCAGCAGCCCCGGGACTAGGTCCCCCCGAGATACGCAGTATTTT. It encodes CASSPGTRSPRDTQYF.

The chain carries TRBV7-3 and TRBJ2-3, with D perhaps matching TRBD1 (5 bases). V shed 5 bases and J shed 1 base, with 13 bases lying between them. Germline lookup yields CDR1 SGHTA and CDR2 FQGTGA. This CDR3 is 15 amino acids long. The chain's CDR3 is CASSVSGRGTDTQYF. CDR3 DNA sequence: TGTGCCAGCAGCGTTTCGGGCAGGGGCACAGATACGCAGTATTTT.

The V gene is TRBV20-1, the J gene TRBJ2-2, with D perhaps being TRBD1 or TRBD2 (5 bases each). V gave up 6 bases and J gave up 6 bases, with 20 bases separating them. The CDR3 length is 15 residues. Germline CDR1 and CDR2: DFQATT and SNEGSKA (reference sequence). This CDR3 reads CSARWTGHRSGELFF. CDR3 sequence (DNA): TGCAGTGCGCGATGGACGGGGCACCGGTCCGGGGAGCTGTTTTTT.

The rearrangement joins TRBV6-1 to TRBJ2-7; D tentatively fits TRBD1 or TRBD2 (5 bases each). This CDR3 contains 14 residues. Germline V gene data show CDR1 as MNHNS and CDR2 as SASEGT. Trimming took off 6 bases at V and 0 bases at J, with 12 bases between the two ends. The CDR3 sequence is CASSRDGTSYEQYF. The CDR3 nucleotides read TGTGCCAGCAGCCGGGACGGCACCTCCTACGAGCAGTACTTC.

This clonotype has more than one count but fewer than ten. V and J are TRBV20-1 and TRBJ1-1; D gene uncertain. The germline V and J ends were trimmed by 3 bases and 4 bases, with 6 bases remaining between them. The germline gives CDR1 DFQATT, CDR2 SNEGSKA (reference sequence). The CDR3 sequence is 11 residues long. The CDR3 sequence: CSASRATEAFF. The CDR3 bases are TGCAGTGCTAGCCGGGCCACTGAAGCTTTCTTT.

The sample holds a few counts of this clonotype. The chain couples TRBV20-1 to TRBJ2-3, with a possible D match to TRBD1 (6 bases). Trimming left V 0 bases short and J 0 bases short, with 13 bases between. The CDR3 consists of 16 residues. In germline, CDR1 is DFQATT, CDR2 SNEGSKA (reference sequence). The CDR3 spells CSARDRQGTSTDTQYF. In DNA, the CDR3 is TGCAGTGCTAGAGATAGGCAGGGGACCAGCACAGATACGCAGTATTTT.

The rearrangement uses TRBV29-1 and TRBJ2-7; TRBD2 matches at 8 bases. The trim removed 8 bases at V and 7 bases at J, leaving 13 bases unmatched. The CDR3 is 13 residues long. The germline V gene has CDR1 SQVTM and CDR2 ANQGSEA. This CDR3 reads CSTTSGLTEEQYF. DNA for the CDR3: TGCAGCACCACTAGCGGACTAACCGAAGAGCAGTACTTC.

The chain carries TRBV6-2 or TRBV6-3 and TRBJ1-1; D gene unclear. Germline V gene lookup returns CDR1 MNHEY and CDR2 SVGEGT. Trimming pared 2 bases from V and 3 bases from J, leaving 4 bases between. This CDR3 is 12 amino acids long. Here the CDR3 DNA reads TGTGCCAGCAGTTACGGATACACTGAAGCTTTCTTT. It specifies CASSYGYTEAFF.

This chain uses TRBV28 with TRBJ1-5; D possibly corresponds to TRBD1 (5 bases). This CDR3 region has 14 residues. Deletions cut 6 bases from V and 6 bases from J, with 15 bases between. Germline V lookup: CDR1 MDHEN, CDR2 SYDVKM. This CDR3 reads CASSSGPGGQPQHF. The CDR3 DNA follows: TGTGCCAGCAGCTCGGGGCCGGGGGGTCAGCCCCAGCATTTT.

The chain recombines TRBV7-6 with TRBJ2-5, with a possible D match to TRBD2 (5 bases). This CDR3 region has 14 residues. CDR1 and CDR2 (germline): SGHVS, FNYEAQ. Trimming removed 2 bases from V and 5 bases from J, with 12 bases in between. The CDR3 loop is CASSLRLAGETQYF. CDR3 bases: TGTGCCAGCAGCTTACGTCTAGCCGGGGAGACCCAGTACTTC.

This clonotype was seen only a few times. A read error may produce the germline difference seen at one junction end. V usage is TRBV7-7 and J usage is TRBJ2-1, with TRBD2 as a possible D gene (5 bases). CDR1 is SSHAT and CDR2 is FNYEAQ in the germline V gene (reference sequence). The CDR3 has 13 residues. For the CDR3, the DNA is TGTGCTAGCAGCTTAGGCACTAGCAATGAGCAGTTCTTC. It encodes CASSLGTSNEQFF.

The chain couples TRBV6-1 to TRBJ2-7, with 10 bases fitting TRBD2. Germline CDR1 and CDR2: MNHNS and SASEGT. Losses at the gene ends were 4 bases for V and 2 bases for J; bases not matched to a gene: 5. The CDR3 loop spans 15 amino acids. The CDR3 DNA reads as TGTGCCAGCAGTGGGTCAGCGGGAGGGCCCTACGAGCAGTACTTC. Its translation: CASSGSAGGPYEQYF.

The V call is TRBV20-1, the J call TRBJ2-5, with a possible D match to TRBD2 (5 bases). CDR1 is DFQATT, CDR2 SNEGSKA, per germline (reference sequence). This CDR3 is 14 amino acids long. With 5 bases removed from V and 2 bases from J, the gap between germline ends came to 15 bases. The CDR3, as DNA: TGCAGTGCTTGGCCGGCACTAGGGCAAGAGACCCAGTACTTC. This encodes CSAWPALGQETQYF.

This clonotype was counted a few times. The chain links TRBV20-1 to TRBJ2-3, with 9 bases fitting TRBD2. The CDR3 spans 14 residues. V was clipped by 2 bases and J by 7 bases; unmatched bases: 7. Germline assignment: CDR1 DFQATT and CDR2 SNEGSKA (reference sequence). The CDR3 sequence is CSARPSGRSNTQYF. In nucleotides, the CDR3 is TGCAGTGCTAGACCCAGCGGGAGGTCGAATACGCAGTATTTT.

The V call is TRBV20-1, the J call TRBJ2-1, with TRBD2 matching 11 bases. Germline assignment: CDR1 DFQATT and CDR2 SNEGSKA (reference sequence). The CDR3 has 15 residues. After removal of 0 bases from V and 8 bases from J, the junction contained 6 bases not matched to a gene. The CDR3 sequence: CSARDPTSGRDEQFF. The DNA for the CDR3 is TGCAGTGCTAGAGATCCCACTAGCGGGAGAGATGAGCAGTTCTTC.

This clonotype was counted a few times. This chain connects TRBV20-1 to TRBJ1-5, with unresolved D. Between the trimmed V and J ends, which lost 0 bases and 5 bases, there was a span of 5 bases. The CDR3 loop spans 12 amino acids. Looked up from germline, CDR1 is DFQATT and CDR2 is SNEGSKA (reference sequence). The CDR3, as DNA: TGCAGTGCTAGAGAATTTCATCAGCCCCAGCATTTT. Translated: CSAREFHQPQHF.

The chain links TRBV6-1 to TRBJ2-5; TRBD1 aligns across 12 bases. The V gene end was trimmed by 5 bases and the J gene end by 2 bases; junction bases not matched to a gene: 12. Germline V gene sequence: CDR1 MNHNS, CDR2 SASEGT. The CDR3 runs to 18 residues. The CDR3: CASSRPGTGGGGQETQYF. CDR3 nucleotide sequence: TGTGCCAGCAGTCGTCCCGGGACAGGGGGCGGAGGGCAAGAGACCCAGTACTTC.

This chain joins TRBV19 and TRBJ1-2, with a possible D match to TRBD1 (6 bases). V lost 4 bases and J lost 5, with 11 bases in between. The CDR3 spans 13 residues. Germline CDR1 LNHDA, CDR2 SQIVND (reference sequence). CDR3 in amino acids: CASSTPGAYGYTF. CDR3 nucleotides: TGTGCCAGTAGTACCCCGGGGGCATATGGCTACACCTTC. The complete variable domain, with remaining parts taken from reference TRBV19 and TRBJ1-2, reads DGGITQSPKYLFRKEGQNVTLSCEQNLNHDAMYWYRQDPGQGLRLIYYSQIVNDFQKGDIAEGYSVSREKKESFPLTVTSAQKNPTAFYLCASSTPGAYGYTFGSGTRLTVV.

This clonotype was picked up a small number of times. This chain uses TRBV1 with TRBJ2-5; the table calls TRBD1, which could not be checked here. TRBV1 is tagged as a pseudogene. This CDR3 is built from 15 residues. The CDR3 protein is CTSSQAGSREETQYF. The CDR3 DNA reads TGCACCAGCAGCCAAGCGGGGTCCCGTGAAGAGACCCAGTACTTC.